Presented here are 30 T cell receptor beta chains from one specimen sequenced in a study of PD-L1 blockade in urothelial cancer. Repertoires were generated with immunoSEQ multiplex PCR, while TCRdb's copy carries only in-frame clones and drops some. Here the sample spans about 76,000 clones, around 93% being singletons. Noted time point: peripheral blood 6 weeks after treatment start. The input for sequencing was PBMCs, taken around atezolizumab (anti-PD-L1) treatment. The source of these receptors is a woman of 80 years or more with urothelial cancer.

This rearrangement joins TRBV2 to TRBJ1-1; 7 nucleotides line up with TRBD1. CDR1 and CDR2 (germline): SNHLY, FYNNEI. This CDR3 is 14 amino acids long. V lost 2 bases, J lost 5 bases, and 5 bases stayed unmatched. The DNA for the CDR3 is TGTGCCAGCAGTGAACACAGGGGCGTGACTGAAGCTTTCTTT. This codes for CASSEHRGVTEAFF.

The chain combines TRBV28 with TRBJ2-7, with D hard to call. Germline assignment: CDR1 MDHEN and CDR2 SYDVKM. CDR3 length: 13 amino acids. V lost 3 bases and J lost 6, with 12 bases in between. This CDR3 reads CASSLGILREQYF. The CDR3 DNA is TGTGCCAGCAGTTTGGGCATTTTGCGCGAGCAGTACTTC.

V usage is TRBV6-1 and J usage is TRBJ2-1, with unresolved D. CDR1 is MNHNS and CDR2 is SASEGT in the germline V gene. This CDR3 region has 13 residues. V dropped 1 base and J dropped 6 bases, with 7 bases sitting between them. The CDR3 is CASSEERSNEQFF. For the CDR3, the DNA is TGTGCCAGCAGTGAAGAGAGATCCAATGAGCAGTTCTTC.

Only a few counts were recorded for this clone. The J gene is TRBJ2-7, the V gene TRBV12-1; TRBD2, the D gene given by the table, was not confirmed from the DNA. TRBV12-1 is tagged as a pseudogene. The CDR3 runs to 15 residues. The chain's CDR3 is CASSPFFGSNHEQYF. CDR3 bases: TGTGCCAGCAGCCCTTTTTTCGGGAGCAACCACGAGCAGTACTTC.

The rearrangement uses TRBV6-5 and TRBJ1-2, with D maybe TRBD1 (5 bases). Germline assignment: CDR1 MNHEY and CDR2 SVGAGI. The CDR3 loop spans 12 amino acids. Trimming took 5 bases from V and 7 from J, leaving 11 bases between them. CDR3 protein: CASSRGTFGYTF. CDR3 sequence (DNA): TGTGCCAGCAGTCGAGGGACTTTTGGCTACACCTTC.

V and J are TRBV28 and TRBJ1-5; 11 bases are a match to TRBD1. Germline CDR1 is MDHEN and CDR2 is SYDVKM. Germline trimming cut 11 bases from V and 0 bases from J; bases unmatched to any gene: 9. The CDR3 covers 16 residues. The CDR3 DNA follows: TGTGCCGCGCGGGACAGGGGGTCCGGTAGCAATCAGCCCCAGCATTTT. Translation gives CAARDRGSGSNQPQHF.

In this sample, this clone turned up a few times. This chain joins TRBV9 and TRBJ2-5, with TRBD1 as a possible D gene (6 bases). CDR3 size: 14 residues. CDR1 SGDLS and CDR2 YYNGEE come from the germline V gene. V was trimmed by 6 bases and J by 0 bases, leaving 12 bases between them. In nucleotides, the CDR3 is TGTGCCAGCACCTTGGGGGCCAACCAAGAGACCCAGTACTTC. It specifies CASTLGANQETQYF.

The CDR3 sequence is CASIWETNEQFF. Here the CDR3 DNA reads TGTGCCAGCATTTGGGAGACAAATGAGCAGTTCTTC. The gene calls are TRBV21-1 and TRBJ2-1; no check of the table's D call, TRBD2, against the DNA was made. TRBV21-1 is given as a pseudogene. The CDR3 contains 12 residues.

This clone has only a few counts. This chain connects TRBV10-2 to TRBJ1-2; 11 nucleotides agree with TRBD1. Germline assignment: CDR1 WSHSY and CDR2 SAAADI. The CDR3 extends over 15 amino acids. V lost 7 bases and J lost 3; bases outside the gene matches: 7. The CDR3 nucleotides read TGCGCCAGCAATGGACAGGGGGCGACTTACTATGGCTACACCTTC. This codes for CASNGQGATYYGYTF.

The chain joins TRBV29-1 to TRBJ2-1; D ambiguous. V was pared by 3 bases and J by 0 bases, with 9 bases between. The germline V gene has CDR1 SQVTM and CDR2 ANQGSEA. The CDR3 spans 14 residues. The CDR3: CSVDRVSSYNEQFF. The CDR3 region has the DNA TGCAGCGTTGATCGTGTGAGCTCCTACAATGAGCAGTTCTTC.

CDR3 sequence (DNA): TGTGCCAGCAGCCGAAGCGGGAGTACCACAGATACGCAGTATTTT. As protein: CASSRSGSTTDTQYF. The gene calls are TRBV7-8 and TRBJ2-3; 8 positions match TRBD2. Germline loops: CDR1 SGHVS, CDR2 FQNEAQ. The CDR3 is 15 amino acids. Trimming cost V 5 bases and J 2 bases; bases outside gene matches: 6.

The J gene is TRBJ2-1, the V gene TRBV9, with 8 bases aligning to TRBD2. V lost 1 base and J lost 3; bases outside the gene matches: 15. CDR1 and CDR2 from the germline V gene are SGDLS and YYNGEE. The CDR3 has 19 amino acids. DNA of the CDR3: TGTGCCAGCAGCGTATTGGGCGGCGCGGGAGGACTCGACTACAATGAGCAGTTCTTC. It encodes CASSVLGGAGGLDYNEQFF.

This rearrangement joins TRBV19 to TRBJ1-4; maybe TRBD1 (5 bases). Trimming removed 3 bases at V and 8 bases at J, with 16 bases between. The CDR3 runs to 15 residues. From germline, CDR1 is LNHDA and CDR2 SQIVND (reference sequence). The CDR3 DNA follows: TGTGCCAGTAGTATGGGGGACTCTTGGATGGAAAAACTGTTTTTT. It translates to CASSMGDSWMEKLFF. The full variable domain, completed using reference TRBV19 and TRBJ1-4, is DGGITQSPKYLFRKEGQNVTLSCEQNLNHDAMYWYRQDPGQGLRLIYYSQIVNDFQKGDIAEGYSVSREKKESFPLTVTSAQKNPTAFYLCASSMGDSWMEKLFFGSGTQLSVL.

In its sample, this clone was seen once. V usage is TRBV6-1 and J usage is TRBJ1-2; D unclear. V lost 3 bases, J lost 5 bases, and 10 bases lay in between. The CDR3 totals 13 residues. The germline V gene has CDR1 MNHNS and CDR2 SASEGT. The CDR3 reads CASSDGGWYGYTF. The DNA for the CDR3 is TGTGCCAGCAGTGATGGAGGGTGGTATGGCTACACCTTC.

This clone has just one count. The chain joins TRBV2 to TRBJ1-5; weak D call: TRBD1 (5 bases). The CDR3 runs to 14 residues. The V end lost 2 bases, the J end lost 5 bases, and 10 bases lay between the germline ends. Germline V gene data show CDR1 as SNHLY and CDR2 as FYNNEI. The CDR3 sequence is CASSEFQGYQPQHF. The CDR3 nucleotides are TGTGCCAGCAGTGAATTCCAGGGCTATCAGCCCCAGCATTTT.

V gene TRBV27 combines with J gene TRBJ2-1; 8 positions match TRBD2. The CDR3 is 14 amino acids. V lost 6 bases and J lost 0; bases outside the gene matches: 1. CDR1 MNHEY and CDR2 SMNVEV come from the germline V gene (reference sequence). The CDR3 sequence: CASRSGGSYNEQFF. CDR3 sequence (DNA): TGTGCCAGCAGAAGCGGGGGCTCCTACAATGAGCAGTTCTTC.

The rearrangement joins TRBV9 to TRBJ1-4, with D perhaps matching TRBD1 (5 bases). There are 15 residues in the CDR3. Trimming pared 2 bases from V and 1 base from J, leaving 9 bases between. Germline V gene lookup returns CDR1 SGDLS and CDR2 YYNGEE. In DNA, the CDR3 is TGTGCCAGCAGCGTCAGGGAAGGAACTAATGAAAAACTGTTTTTT. Translated, it gives CASSVREGTNEKLFF.

This rearrangement joins TRBV5-6 to TRBJ2-1; TRBD2 might be the D (6 bases). There are 16 residues in the CDR3. With 2 bases removed from V and 6 bases from J, the gap between germline ends came to 18 bases. Per germline, CDR1 SGHDT and CDR2 YYEEEE. Here the CDR3 reads CASSFGSARGGNEQFF. The DNA for the CDR3 is TGTGCCAGCAGCTTCGGGAGCGCCCGTGGAGGCAATGAGCAGTTCTTC.

CDR3 sequence: CASSLGQRNEKLFF. CDR3 nucleotides: TGTGCCAGCAGCTTGGGGCAGCGTAATGAAAAACTGTTTTTT. The chain has TRBV5-4 and TRBJ1-4, with D unclear. The CDR3 has 14 amino acids. Germline V gene data show CDR1 as SGHNT and CDR2 as YYREEE (reference sequence). Trimming shortened V by 0 bases and J by 4 bases, and 7 bases separated the two germline ends.

Only a few counts were recorded for this clone. CDR3 sequence reads: CASSQERLTEAFF. CDR3 bases: TGCGCCAGCAGCCAAGAACGGTTAACTGAAGCTTTCTTT. V is TRBV4-1 and J is TRBJ1-1; D call uncertain. Germline-derived CDR1 and CDR2 are MGHRA and YSYEKL. Trimming left V 0 bases short and J 5 bases short, with 7 bases between. This CDR3 is 13 amino acids long.

This chain uses TRBV6-5 with TRBJ2-1; D is unclear. Trimming removed 6 bases from V and 5 bases from J, with 17 bases in between. From germline, CDR1 is MNHEY and CDR2 SVGAGI. The CDR3 loop spans 15 amino acids. CDR3: CASSPLNSYDNEQFF. CDR3 sequence (DNA): TGTGCCAGCAGCCCCTTAAACTCATATGACAATGAGCAGTTCTTC.

This chain connects TRBV27 to TRBJ1-4; a possible D gene is TRBD1 (5 bases). The CDR3 is made up of 17 amino acids. Between the trimmed V and J ends, which lost 3 bases and 1 base, there was a span of 15 bases. The germline CDR1 and CDR2 sequences are MNHEY and SMNVEV (reference sequence). The CDR3 here is CASSFYGRRGTNEKLFF. The CDR3, as DNA: TGTGCCAGCAGTTTTTACGGCAGAAGGGGAACTAATGAAAAACTGTTTTTT. Looking up the rest from reference TRBV27 and TRBJ1-4 gives the full variable domain: EAQVTQNPRYLITVTGKKLTVTCSQNMNHEYMSWYRQDPGLGLRQIYYSMNVEVTDKGDVPEGYKVSRKEKRNFPLILESPSPNQTSLYFCASSFYGRRGTNEKLFFGSGTQLSVL.

The chain has TRBV7-9 and TRBJ2-7; TRBD2 aligns across 12 bases. CDR3 size: 16 residues. Trimming took 0 bases from V and 5 from J; bases not matched to a gene: 5. Germline CDR1 SEHNR, CDR2 FQNEAQ (reference sequence). The CDR3: CASSLALAGGWHEQYF. CDR3 DNA sequence: TGTGCCAGCAGCTTAGCGCTAGCGGGAGGGTGGCACGAGCAGTACTTC.

The J gene is TRBJ2-7, the V gene TRBV7-6; tentatively, D is TRBD2 (6 bases). Looked up from germline, CDR1 is SGHVS and CDR2 is FNYEAQ. The V and J ends lost 7 bases and 0 bases respectively, with 22 bases between them. The CDR3 contains 17 residues. The CDR3 region is CASTPGRSGKSSYEQYF. CDR3 sequence (DNA): TGTGCCAGCACCCCTGGTCGTAGCGGTAAATCCTCCTACGAGCAGTACTTC.

The chain couples TRBV7-9 to TRBJ2-2; 9 nucleotides agree with TRBD1. With 4 bases clipped from V and 1 base from J, the junction kept 4 bases outside the gene matches. The CDR3 is 16 residues long. Germline V lookup: CDR1 SEHNR, CDR2 FQNEAQ (reference sequence). CDR3 in amino acids: CASSSPGQGNTGELFF. CDR3 coding DNA: TGTGCCAGCAGCTCACCGGGACAGGGGAACACCGGGGAGCTGTTTTTT.

This clone was detected once. The chain employs TRBV28 and TRBJ1-5; D is unresolved. The CDR3 loop spans 14 amino acids. The V end was cut by 7 bases, the J end by 4 bases, with 14 bases between. CDR1 MDHEN and CDR2 SYDVKM come from the germline V gene. The CDR3 sequence is CASNLDAGNQPQHF. The CDR3 nucleotides are TGTGCCAGCAATCTCGATGCCGGGAATCAGCCCCAGCATTTT.

This clone was seen more than once but under ten times. This chain connects TRBV19 to TRBJ1-5, with TRBD1 matching 8 bases. Looked up from germline, CDR1 is LNHDA and CDR2 is SQIVND (reference sequence). After removal of 8 bases from V and 9 bases from J, the junction contained 12 bases not matched to a gene. This CDR3 has 14 amino acids. The CDR3 region has the DNA TGTGCCAGTTGCTCGGGACAGGTATATGCGCCCCAGCATTTT. This codes for CASCSGQVYAPQHF.

The genes are TRBV19 and TRBJ2-2; 9 bases align to TRBD2. V gave up 4 bases and J gave up 6 bases; unmatched junction bases: 21. The CDR3 has 20 residues. Germline values: CDR1 LNHDA, CDR2 SQIVND (reference sequence). The CDR3 reads CASSTWAGGRPVGTAGELFF. Here the CDR3 DNA reads TGTGCCAGTAGTACCTGGGCGGGAGGGCGTCCAGTAGGGACCGCCGGGGAGCTGTTTTTT.

This chain joins TRBV28 and TRBJ1-2; D not resolved. This CDR3 is built from 12 residues. Trimming pared 5 bases from V and 5 bases from J, leaving 9 bases between. Germline V gene sequence: CDR1 MDHEN, CDR2 SYDVKM. The CDR3 DNA sequence: TGTGCCAGCAGTCAAGATCGGTATGGCTACACCTTC. Protein: CASSQDRYGYTF.

The rearrangement uses TRBV18 and TRBJ1-1; D might be TRBD1 (6 bases). With 3 bases removed from V and 1 base from J, the gap between germline ends came to 18 bases. CDR1 is KGHSH and CDR2 is LQKENI in the germline V gene. The CDR3 runs 17 residues. In DNA, the CDR3 is TGTGCCAGCTCACCTAGTCAGGGGACCGTTGCGAACACTGAAGCTTTCTTT. This gives the protein CASSPSQGTVANTEAFF. Full variable domain (missing parts from reference TRBV18 and TRBJ1-1): NAGVMQNPRHLVRRRGQEARLRCSPMKGHSHVYWYRQLPEEGLKFMVYLQKENIIDESGMPKERFSAEFPKEGPSILRIQQVVRGDSAAYFCASSPSQGTVANTEAFFGQGTRLTVV.